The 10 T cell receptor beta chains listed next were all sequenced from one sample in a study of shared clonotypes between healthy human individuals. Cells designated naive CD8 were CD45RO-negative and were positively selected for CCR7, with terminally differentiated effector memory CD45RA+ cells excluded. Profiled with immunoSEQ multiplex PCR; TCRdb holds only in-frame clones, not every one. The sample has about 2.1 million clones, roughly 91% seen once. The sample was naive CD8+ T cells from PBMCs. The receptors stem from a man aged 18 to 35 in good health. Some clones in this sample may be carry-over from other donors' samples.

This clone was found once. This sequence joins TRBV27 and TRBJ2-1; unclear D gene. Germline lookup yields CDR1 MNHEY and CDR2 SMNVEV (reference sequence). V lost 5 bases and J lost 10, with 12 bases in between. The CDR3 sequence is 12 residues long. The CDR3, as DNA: TGTGCCAGCAGTGAGCTTGTGGGGGAGCAGTTCTTC. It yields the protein CASSELVGEQFF.

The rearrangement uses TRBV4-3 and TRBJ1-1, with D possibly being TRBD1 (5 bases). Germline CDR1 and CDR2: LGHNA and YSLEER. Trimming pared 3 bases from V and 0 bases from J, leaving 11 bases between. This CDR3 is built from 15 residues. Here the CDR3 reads CASSQIDSMNTEAFF. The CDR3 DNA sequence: TGCGCCAGCAGCCAGATAGACAGTATGAACACTGAAGCTTTCTTT.

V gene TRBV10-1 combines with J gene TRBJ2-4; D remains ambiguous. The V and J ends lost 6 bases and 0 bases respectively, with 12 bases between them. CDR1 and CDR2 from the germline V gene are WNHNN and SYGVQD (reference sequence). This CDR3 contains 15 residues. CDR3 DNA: TGCGCCAGCAGATTGACTGGAGTAGCCAAAAACATTCAGTACTTC. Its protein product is CASRLTGVAKNIQYF.

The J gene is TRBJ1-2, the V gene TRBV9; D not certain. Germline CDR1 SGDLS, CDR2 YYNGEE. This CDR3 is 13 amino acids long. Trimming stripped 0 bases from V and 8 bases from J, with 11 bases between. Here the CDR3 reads CASSVGTGQGYTF. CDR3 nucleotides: TGTGCCAGCAGCGTAGGCACGGGTCAGGGCTACACCTTC.

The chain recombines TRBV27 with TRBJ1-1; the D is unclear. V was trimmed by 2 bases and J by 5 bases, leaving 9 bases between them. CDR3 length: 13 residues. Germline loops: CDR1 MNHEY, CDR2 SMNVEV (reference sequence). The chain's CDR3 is CASSLDYRTEAFF. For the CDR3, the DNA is TGTGCCAGCAGTTTAGATTATCGGACTGAAGCTTTCTTT.

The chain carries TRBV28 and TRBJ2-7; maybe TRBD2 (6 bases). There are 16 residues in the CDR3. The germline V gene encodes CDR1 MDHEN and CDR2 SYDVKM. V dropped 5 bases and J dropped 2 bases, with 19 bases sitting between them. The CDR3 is CASSQVLGGAPYEQYF. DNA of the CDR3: TGTGCCAGCAGTCAGGTACTGGGCGGGGCACCCTACGAGCAGTACTTC.

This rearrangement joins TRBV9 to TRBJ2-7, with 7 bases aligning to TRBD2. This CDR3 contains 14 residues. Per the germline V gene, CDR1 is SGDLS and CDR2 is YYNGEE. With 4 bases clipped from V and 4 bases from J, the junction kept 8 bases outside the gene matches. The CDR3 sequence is CASSSGRGEYEQYF. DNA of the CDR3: TGTGCCAGCAGCTCGGGGAGGGGCGAGTACGAGCAGTACTTC.

The CDR3 DNA reads as TGTGCCAGCTCACCAGAGGGACAGGGGATTTACGAGCAGTACTTC. Translated, it gives CASSPEGQGIYEQYF. The V call is TRBV18, the J call TRBJ2-7; 10 bases are a match to TRBD1. The V gene end was trimmed by 2 bases and the J gene end by 4 bases; junction bases not matched to a gene: 5. This CDR3 is 15 amino acids long. CDR1 and CDR2 (germline): KGHSH, LQKENI.

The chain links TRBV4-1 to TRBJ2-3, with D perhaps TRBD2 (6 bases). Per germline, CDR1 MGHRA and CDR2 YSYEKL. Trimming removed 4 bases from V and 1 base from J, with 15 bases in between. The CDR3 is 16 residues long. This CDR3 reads CASSPRGSAGTDTQYF. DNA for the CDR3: TGCGCCAGCAGCCCTCGGGGGAGTGCGGGCACAGATACGCAGTATTTT.

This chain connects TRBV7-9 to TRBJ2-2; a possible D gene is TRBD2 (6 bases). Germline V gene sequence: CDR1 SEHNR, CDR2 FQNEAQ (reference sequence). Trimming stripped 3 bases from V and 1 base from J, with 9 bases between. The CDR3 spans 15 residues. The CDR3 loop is CASSFPGVNTGELFF. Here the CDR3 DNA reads TGTGCCAGCAGCTTCCCGGGAGTGAACACCGGGGAGCTGTTTTTT.